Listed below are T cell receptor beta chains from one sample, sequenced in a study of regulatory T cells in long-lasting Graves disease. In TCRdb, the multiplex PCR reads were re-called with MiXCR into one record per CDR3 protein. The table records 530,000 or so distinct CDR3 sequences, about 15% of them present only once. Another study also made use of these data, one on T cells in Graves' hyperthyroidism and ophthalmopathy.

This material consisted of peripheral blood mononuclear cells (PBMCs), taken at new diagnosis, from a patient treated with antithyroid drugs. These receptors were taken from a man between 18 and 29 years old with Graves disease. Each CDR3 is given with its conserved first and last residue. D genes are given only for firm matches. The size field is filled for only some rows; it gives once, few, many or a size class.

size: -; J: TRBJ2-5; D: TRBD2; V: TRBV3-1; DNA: TGTGCCAGCAGCCAAGTAGGTAGCGGGAGGGACAGGGAGACCCAGTACTTC; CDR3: CASSQVGSGRDRETQYF
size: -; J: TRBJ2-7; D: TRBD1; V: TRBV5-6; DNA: TGTGCCAGCAGCTTGTCCGTGACAGGGAATCCCTACGAGCAGTACTTC; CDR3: CASSLSVTGNPYEQYF
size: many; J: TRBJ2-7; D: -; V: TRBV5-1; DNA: TGCGCCAGCAGCTTGCAGACCGAGTCCTACGAGCAGTACTTC; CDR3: CASSLQTESYEQYF
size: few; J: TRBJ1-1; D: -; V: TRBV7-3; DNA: TGTGCCAGCAGCTCTGGGACGGGGGTTGCTGAAGCTTTCTTT; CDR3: CASSSGTGVAEAFF
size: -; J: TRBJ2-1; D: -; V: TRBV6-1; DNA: TGTGCCAGCAGTGAGTCAATAGCGGACAATGAGCAGTTCTTC; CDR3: CASSESIADNEQFF
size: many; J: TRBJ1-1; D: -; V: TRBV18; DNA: TGTGCCAGCTCACCTCAGGGGAGCACTGAAGCTTTCTTT; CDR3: CASSPQGSTEAFF
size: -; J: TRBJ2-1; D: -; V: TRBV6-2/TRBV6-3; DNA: TGTGCCAGCAGTTACACCGGCAGTGGCGCCTACAATGAGCAGTTCTTC; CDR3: CASSYTGSGAYNEQFF
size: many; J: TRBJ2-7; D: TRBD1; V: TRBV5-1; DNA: TGCGCCAGCAGCCCTTCGACAGGGGTCCGTACCTCGGAGCAGTACTTC; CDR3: CASSPSTGVRTSEQYF
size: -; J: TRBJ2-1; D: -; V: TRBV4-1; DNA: TGCGCCAGCAGCCCAAAGGGGGGGAATGAGCAGTTCTTC; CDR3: CASSPKGGNEQFF
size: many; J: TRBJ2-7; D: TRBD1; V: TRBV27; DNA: TGTGCCAGCAGTTTCCGGGACAGGGGCTGGGAGCAGTACTTC; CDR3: CASSFRDRGWEQYF
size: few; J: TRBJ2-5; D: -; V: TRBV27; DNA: TGTGCCAGCAGTCTAGGGACGCATGAGACCCAGTACTTC; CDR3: CASSLGTHETQYF
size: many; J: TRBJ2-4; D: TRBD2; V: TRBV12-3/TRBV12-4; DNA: TGTGCCAGCAGTTCCCCTGGGACTAGCGGAAACATTCAGTACTTC; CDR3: CASSSPGTSGNIQYF
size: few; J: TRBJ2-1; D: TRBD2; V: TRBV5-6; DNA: TGTGCCAGCAGCTTCCCCGGGACTAGACTATACAATGAGCAGTTCTTC; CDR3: CASSFPGTRLYNEQFF
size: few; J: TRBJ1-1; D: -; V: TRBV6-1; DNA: TGTGCCAGCAGCGAAACGCTGAACACTGAAGCTTTCTTT; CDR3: CASSETLNTEAFF
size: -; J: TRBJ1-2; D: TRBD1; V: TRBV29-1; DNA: TGCAGCGTGAAGGACAGGGGGAAGTTCTATGGCTACACCTTC; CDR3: CSVKDRGKFYGYTF